The T cell receptor (beta chain) under discussion was sequenced for a study of cytomegalovirus exposure and HLA in healthy donors. The CDR3 has 12 residues. CDR1 is KGHSY, CDR2 FQNENV, per germline. The study, taken as a whole, reports: As was reported, the HLA-A and HLA-B alleles of most subjects were accurately predicted from TCR beta sequences. Most TCR sequences proved rare, with some public TCRs found in many donors. The productive fraction for most TCR beta V segments was about 90% or about 30% in an earlier analysis.

As for this clone: Its specificity is unknown.

Vbeta (60) and Jbeta (13) primers were used in the PCR. Clones were sequenced by immunoSEQ multiplex PCR, and TCRdb holds only the in-frame ones, with some missing. The sample has about 120,000 clones, about three quarters seen once. The sequence derives from a woman in her 40s in good health and CMV-seropositive. Sequenced: PBMCs. The rearrangement joins TRBV16 to TRBJ2-5; tentative D call: TRBD1 (5 bases). The end of the DNA aligns better with TRBJ2-7, so the J call may be wrong. The CDR3, as DNA: TGTGCCAGCAGCCAACAGGGCGGCGAGCAGTACTTC. It specifies CASSQQGGEQYF.